This TCR beta chain originates from a study of cytomegalovirus exposure and HLA in healthy donors. The repertoire was sequenced with immunoSEQ multiplex PCR; TCRdb's copy has only in-frame clones and lacks some. Of some 290,000 clones in the sample, 88% were seen once. As to this clone: Its target is unknown.

Study-level points and caveats: Overall, roughly 170 TCR beta chains were annotated as cytomegalovirus-associated.

Germline-derived CDR1 and CDR2 are MNHNS and SASEGT. V was clipped by 3 bases and J by 7 bases, with 10 bases between them. This CDR3 comprises 14 residues. This sequence was found in a man aged 25 to 40 in good health and CMV-seronegative. The sequencing input was PBMCs. V usage is TRBV6-1 and J usage is TRBJ1-6, with TRBD1 as a possible D gene (5 bases). The CDR3 here is CASSENRKNSPLHF. In DNA form, the CDR3 reads TGTGCCAGCAGTGAGAACAGGAAAAATTCACCCCTCCACTTT.